These 17 T cell receptor beta chains originate from one sample sequenced in a study of cytomegalovirus exposure and HLA in healthy donors. The PCR made use of 60 Vbeta and 13 Jbeta primers. Sequencing was performed with immunoSEQ multiplex PCR; in TCRdb, only in-frame clones are kept and a portion is missing. This sample carries about 150,000 clones, with roughly 1.6% going to the ten biggest clones. The material sequenced was PBMCs. The receptor source for this set is a woman between 50 and 59 years old in good health and CMV-seronegative.

The chain couples TRBV5-4 to TRBJ2-1; TRBD2 is a possible D gene (6 bases). Germline lookup yields CDR1 SGHNT and CDR2 YYREEE (reference sequence). This CDR3 is built from 15 residues. Trimming cost V 0 bases and J 6 bases, with 13 bases left between them. The CDR3 bases are TGTGCCAGCAGCTTGGGTATGGGGGGTACCAATGAGCAGTTCTTC. This codes for CASSLGMGGTNEQFF.

The rearrangement uses TRBV30 and TRBJ2-7; D is perhaps TRBD2 (5 bases). Germline CDR1 and CDR2: GTSNPN and SVGIG (reference sequence). With 2 bases removed from V and 2 bases from J, the gap between germline ends came to 10 bases. The CDR3 contains 13 residues. CDR3 sequence reads: CAWSRGNTYEQYF. The CDR3 nucleotides are TGTGCCTGGAGTAGAGGGAACACCTACGAGCAGTACTTC. Combining the CDR3 with reference TRBV30 and TRBJ2-7 gives the whole variable domain SQTIHQWPATLVQPVGSPLSLECTVEGTSNPNLYWYRQAAGRGLQLLFYSVGIGQISSEVPQNLSASRPQDRQFILSSKKLLLSDSGFYLCAWSRGNTYEQYFGPGTRLTVT.

This sequence joins TRBV5-1 and TRBJ1-1, with a possible D match to TRBD1 (6 bases). This CDR3 region has 15 residues. Germline CDR1 and CDR2: SGHRS and YFSETQ. The ends were cut back, 4 bases at V and 3 bases at J, with 16 bases in the middle. The CDR3 protein is CASSPAGGLYTEAFF. As DNA, the CDR3 is TGCGCCAGCAGCCCCGCCGGGGGGCTCTACACTGAAGCTTTCTTT.

To note about this clone: Mismatch with germline at one junction end may stem from a read error. The V and J genes are TRBV6-6 and TRBJ2-7, with TRBD2 as a possible D gene (5 bases). The CDR3 is 15 residues long. CDR1 is MNHNY, CDR2 SVGAGI, per germline (reference sequence). The CDR3 loop reads CAGSSGQGSSYERYF. CDR3 bases: TGTGCCGGCAGTTCCGGGCAAGGGAGCTCCTACGAGCGGTACTTC.

The chain combines TRBV18 with TRBJ1-1; a possible D gene is TRBD1 (6 bases). V was cut by 5 bases and J by 0 bases, with 19 bases left in between. This CDR3 is 17 amino acids long. Germline assignment: CDR1 KGHSH and CDR2 LQKENI. CDR3 region: CASSSSAGAVMNTEAFF. The CDR3 region has the DNA TGTGCCAGCTCATCTTCTGCGGGGGCGGTAATGAACACTGAAGCTTTCTTT.

The CDR3 here is CASSWPGKDLFF. CDR3 DNA sequence: TGTGCCAGCAGTTGGCCCGGGAAGGACCTGTTTTTT. The rearrangement uses TRBV28 and TRBJ2-2, with a weak D call TRBD2 (5 bases). Germline CDR1 and CDR2: MDHEN and SYDVKM. There are 12 residues in the CDR3. V lost 4 bases to trimming and J lost 14 bases, with 14 bases between them.

This CDR3 reads CASSFSRGPTDTQYF. The DNA of the CDR3 is TGTGCCAGCAGCTTTTCGCGGGGGCCCACAGATACGCAGTATTTT. The chain couples TRBV7-2 to TRBJ2-3; D may be TRBD2 (7 bases). Germline V gene sequence: CDR1 SGHTA, CDR2 FQGNSA. The CDR3 spans 15 residues. Between the trimmed V and J ends, which lost 3 bases and 2 bases, there was a span of 12 bases.

The V and J genes are TRBV5-1 and TRBJ2-7; tentative D call: TRBD1 (5 bases). In germline, CDR1 is SGHRS, CDR2 YFSETQ. The CDR3 consists of 14 residues. Trimming cost V 4 bases and J 3 bases, with 14 bases left between them. CDR3 nucleotide sequence: TGCGCCAGCAGCGCCGACAGATCTTTCTACGAGCAGTACTTC. As protein: CASSADRSFYEQYF.

The chain joins TRBV19 to TRBJ2-7; TRBD1 might be the D (6 bases). This CDR3 region has 12 residues. The V end lost 5 bases, the J end lost 3 bases, and 8 bases lay between the germline ends. CDR1 and CDR2 from the germline V gene are LNHDA and SQIVND (reference sequence). CDR3 amino acids: CASSQDSYEQYF. CDR3 in DNA: TGTGCCAGTAGTCAGGACAGCTACGAGCAGTACTTC. The complete variable domain, with remaining parts taken from reference TRBV19 and TRBJ2-7, reads DGGITQSPKYLFRKEGQNVTLSCEQNLNHDAMYWYRQDPGQGLRLIYYSQIVNDFQKGDIAEGYSVSREKKESFPLTVTSAQKNPTAFYLCASSQDSYEQYFGPGTRLTVT.

The chain combines TRBV10-3 with TRBJ1-4; D remains ambiguous. V lost 3 bases to trimming and J lost 8 bases, with 13 bases between them. The V gene's germline CDR1 is ENHRY and CDR2 SYGVKD. CDR3 size: 14 residues. CDR3 sequence (DNA): TGTGCCATCAGTGACCCCCGATCGGGAGAAAAACTGTTTTTT. It codes for CAISDPRSGEKLFF.

The rearrangement joins TRBV4-2 to TRBJ2-7; 12 nucleotides match TRBD2. In germline, CDR1 is LGHNA, CDR2 YNFKEQ. The CDR3 has 16 amino acids. Trimming cost V 4 bases and J 2 bases; bases outside gene matches: 6. CDR3 amino acids: CASSLELAGGPYEQYF. CDR3 bases: TGTGCCAGCAGCCTTGAACTAGCGGGGGGACCCTACGAGCAGTACTTC.

V is TRBV4-2 and J is TRBJ2-1, with a tentative D call TRBD2 (6 bases). The V gene lost 4 bases and the J gene lost 7 bases, with 11 bases spanning the gap. There are 13 residues in the CDR3. Germline loops: CDR1 LGHNA, CDR2 YNFKEQ. This chain's CDR3 is CASSRLARNEQFF. Written as DNA, the CDR3 is TGTGCCAGCAGCCGGCTAGCGAGGAATGAGCAGTTCTTC.

V gene TRBV20-1 combines with J gene TRBJ1-1; the D gene is possibly TRBD1 (5 bases). The CDR3 contains 11 residues. The V gene lost 4 bases and the J gene lost 5 bases, with 8 bases spanning the gap. Germline lookup yields CDR1 DFQATT and CDR2 SNEGSKA (reference sequence). The CDR3 DNA reads as TGCAGTGCTACCGGGGGTACTGAAGCTTTCTTT. Amino acids: CSATGGTEAFF.

This chain joins TRBV28 and TRBJ1-1; perhaps TRBD1 as D (6 bases). Trimming left V 3 bases short and J 1 base short, with 15 bases between. Germline V CDR1 and CDR2: MDHEN, SYDVKM. The CDR3 is 16 amino acids. The DNA of the CDR3 is TGTGCCAGCAGTTTCGGATCGAGACAGGAGAACACTGAAGCTTTCTTT. As protein: CASSFGSRQENTEAFF. Complete variable domain (other parts from reference TRBV28 and TRBJ1-1): DVKVTQSSRYLVKRTGEKVFLECVQDMDHENMFWYRQDPGLGLRLIYFSYDVKMKEKGDIPEGYSVSREKKERFSLILESASTNQTSMYLCASSFGSRQENTEAFFGQGTRLTVV.

The J gene is TRBJ2-7, the V gene TRBV18; 9 nucleotides align to TRBD1. The CDR3 runs 14 residues. V lost 6 bases and J lost 5; bases outside the gene matches: 8. Germline V gene lookup returns CDR1 KGHSH and CDR2 LQKENI. This CDR3 is CASSVQGADDEQYF. CDR3 coding DNA: TGTGCCAGCTCCGTACAGGGGGCAGACGACGAGCAGTACTTC.

The V call is TRBV5-4, the J call TRBJ1-2; D remains ambiguous. Trimming stripped 1 base from V and 0 bases from J, with 13 bases between. The CDR3 covers 16 residues. In germline, CDR1 is SGHNT, CDR2 YYREEE (reference sequence). CDR3 coding DNA: TGTGCCAGCAGCTTGCCGCGCGCTACAGCTAACTATGGCTACACCTTC. Translation gives CASSLPRATANYGYTF.

The chain employs TRBV28 and TRBJ1-6; D unclear. The V gene's germline CDR1 is MDHEN and CDR2 SYDVKM. The CDR3 runs to 14 residues. The V end was cut by 8 bases, the J end by 4 bases, with 12 bases between. The CDR3 bases are TGTGCCAGCCGACGGGGAACTTATAATTCACCCCTCCACTTT. Its protein is CASRRGTYNSPLHF.